This TCR beta chain emerged from a study of immune cell composition in non-small cell lung cancer. Findings of the study overall: Top 10 clone scores and clonality were higher in squamous than adenocarcinoma.

Frozen unsorted single-cell suspensions supplied the genomic DNA. The repertoire was sequenced with immunoSEQ multiplex PCR; TCRdb's copy has only in-frame clones and lacks some. Of 13,000 or so clones listed, around 75% are singletons. For this clone: The antigen remains unidentified.

Germline values: CDR1 GTSNPN, CDR2 SVGIG (reference sequence). The CDR3 is made up of 15 amino acids. After removal of 0 bases from V and 9 bases from J, the junction contained 10 bases not matched to a gene. The V gene is TRBV30, the J gene TRBJ2-1, with 8 nucleotides matching TRBD1. This TCR came from a human donor with non-small cell lung cancer. The sample consisted of lung tumor tissue. CDR3 in amino acids: CAWSVIQGAGIEQFF. The DNA of the CDR3 is TGTGCCTGGAGTGTAATTCAGGGGGCCGGGATTGAGCAGTTCTTC.